The clone carrying this T cell receptor beta chain was observed a single time. This specimen belongs to a study of OX40 agonist ivuxolimab in advanced cancers. The data were produced by immunoSEQ multiplex PCR, yet TCRdb's version contains in-frame clones alone and is incomplete. The data show about 61,000 clones, approximately 86% seen once. The specimen was CD4+ or CD8+ T cells sorted from blood, collected in a trial of the OX40 agonist ivuxolimab. This receptor was identified in an adult with an advanced solid tumor such as melanoma, head and neck, liver or kidney cancer.

The CDR3 reads CAWSVQGSATGELFF. For the CDR3, the DNA is TGTGCCTGGAGTGTACAAGGTAGCGCGACCGGGGAGCTGTTTTTT. The chain has TRBV30 and TRBJ2-2; D perhaps matches TRBD2 (5 bases). The length of the CDR3 is 15 residues. V lost 0 bases to trimming and J lost 5 bases, with 13 bases between them. Germline V lookup: CDR1 GTSNPN, CDR2 SVGIG (reference sequence).